The 6 T cell receptor beta chains in this list originate from one sample, sequenced in a study of blood T cell repertoires in COVID-19. The repertoire was sequenced with immunoSEQ multiplex PCR; TCRdb's copy has only in-frame clones and lacks some. The sample carries about 68,000 clones, around 90% recorded once. The sample was peripheral blood. These receptors were collected from a woman in her fifties or sixties with COVID-19, enrolled during active disease.

This chain connects TRBV28 to TRBJ2-3; the D gene is possibly TRBD2 (6 bases). V was pared by 5 bases and J by 6 bases, with 18 bases between. This CDR3 spans 15 amino acids. Germline CDR1 is MDHEN and CDR2 is SYDVKM. The CDR3 nucleotides are TGTGCCAGCAGTCTCCGGGACTCCACCGCGGATACGCAGTATTTT. It translates to CASSLRDSTADTQYF. Using reference TRBV28 and TRBJ2-3 for the parts outside the CDR3, the full variable domain is DVKVTQSSRYLVKRTGEKVFLECVQDMDHENMFWYRQDPGLGLRLIYFSYDVKMKEKGDIPEGYSVSREKKERFSLILESASTNQTSMYLCASSLRDSTADTQYFGPGTRLTVL.

This chain connects TRBV7-9 to TRBJ1-5; 8 bases align to TRBD1. J lost 9 bases, V lost 5 bases, and 12 bases had no gene match. The CDR3 spans 15 residues. Germline V CDR1 and CDR2: SEHNR, FQNEAQ (reference sequence). In nucleotides, the CDR3 is TGTGCCAGCAGCGCACCGGGACAGGCTGAAGGGCCCCAGCATTTT. Translating gives CASSAPGQAEGPQHF. The entire variable domain, with the rest obtained from reference TRBV7-9 and TRBJ1-5, is as follows: DTGVSQNPRHKITKRGQNVTFRCDPISEHNRLYWYRQTLGQGPEFLTYFQNEAQLEKSRLLSDRFSAERPKGSFSTLEIQRTEQGDSAMYLCASSAPGQAEGPQHFGDGTRLSIL.

The chain links TRBV6-5 to TRBJ2-2; D may be TRBD2 (6 bases). Germline V CDR1 and CDR2: MNHEY, SVGAGI. V shed 4 bases and J shed 0 bases, with 9 bases lying between them. The CDR3 length is 15 residues. CDR3 in amino acids: CASSWRDPNTGELFF. CDR3 nucleotides: TGTGCCAGCAGTTGGCGGGACCCGAACACCGGGGAGCTGTTTTTT.

The gene calls are TRBV7-9 and TRBJ1-2, with D perhaps TRBD1 (5 bases). The V end was cut by 5 bases, the J end by 0 bases, with 10 bases between. This CDR3 spans 14 amino acids. The V gene's germline CDR1 is SEHNR and CDR2 FQNEAQ (reference sequence). CDR3: CASSPRTTNYGYTF. CDR3 coding DNA: TGTGCCAGCAGCCCCCGGACAACTAACTATGGCTACACCTTC.

V gene TRBV2 combines with J gene TRBJ1-2; 7 bases map to TRBD1. Germline V gene lookup returns CDR1 SNHLY and CDR2 FYNNEI. The CDR3 runs to 15 residues. V trimming: 3 bases; J trimming: 8 bases; junction bases outside the gene matches: 12. This chain's CDR3 is CASSDRDSSRSGYTF. DNA for the CDR3: TGTGCCAGCAGTGATCGGGACAGCTCCCGGAGCGGCTACACCTTC.

In its sample, this clone was seen once. The chain carries TRBV5-1 and TRBJ2-7; D is perhaps TRBD1 (6 bases). The CDR3 is made up of 13 amino acids. Germline CDR1 reads SGHRS; CDR2 reads YFSETQ. With 0 bases removed from V and 7 bases from J, the gap between germline ends came to 11 bases. Here the CDR3 DNA reads TGCGCCAGCAGCTTGGCCGTGAGGGGGGAGCAGTACTTC. The encoded protein is CASSLAVRGEQYF.